These 24 T cell receptor beta chains originate from one sample sequenced in a study of blood T cell repertoires in COVID-19. TCRdb's copy holds only in-frame clones and misses some; the assay was immunoSEQ multiplex PCR. Of about 190,000 clones listed, around four fifths are singletons. The source material was peripheral blood. These receptors were collected from a woman in her thirties with acute or convalescent COVID-19.

The chain employs TRBV6-5 and TRBJ2-1; 8 bases are a match to TRBD2. Germline values: CDR1 MNHEY, CDR2 SVGAGI. This CDR3 is 13 amino acids long. V was clipped by 7 bases and J by 6 bases; unmatched bases: 5. The DNA of the CDR3 is TGTGCCAGCAAGGCGGGGGGACGCAATGAGCAGTTCTTC. Translation gives CASKAGGRNEQFF.

For this clone: Mismatch with germline at one junction end may stem from a read error. The rearrangement joins TRBV5-6 to TRBJ2-1; a possible D gene is TRBD2 (5 bases). Germline V lookup: CDR1 SGHDT, CDR2 YYEEEE. The CDR3 covers 14 residues. CDR3 loop: CASSLSGTYNEQFF. The CDR3 region has the DNA TGTGCCAGTAGCTTGTCGGGAACCTACAATGAGCAGTTCTTC.

Here the CDR3 reads CASSFYRDRGFGNTEAFF. DNA of the CDR3: TGTGCCAGCAGTTTCTATAGGGACAGGGGATTTGGGAACACTGAAGCTTTCTTT. The rearrangement uses TRBV28 and TRBJ1-1; TRBD1 agrees at 10 bases. CDR1 and CDR2 (germline): MDHEN, SYDVKM. CDR3 length equals 18 residues. V trimming: 3 bases; J trimming: 1 base; junction bases outside the gene matches: 11.

The V call is TRBV5-4, the J call TRBJ2-3; 8 bases line up with TRBD2. The ends lost 4 bases at V and 0 bases at J; junction bases unmatched: 10. The CDR3 is made up of 17 amino acids. In germline, CDR1 is SGHNT, CDR2 YYREEE (reference sequence). This CDR3 is CASSGRGGRSSTDTQYF. CDR3 bases: TGTGCCAGCAGCGGGCGCGGGGGGCGATCAAGCACAGATACGCAGTATTTT.

The chain combines TRBV4-2 with TRBJ1-1; D call uncertain. CDR1 and CDR2 from the germline V gene are LGHNA and YNFKEQ. Trimming removed 1 base at V and 7 bases at J, with 7 bases between. The CDR3 is 12 residues long. CDR3 nucleotides: TGTGCCAGCAGCCAAGGATCAGATGAAGCTTTCTTT. Translation gives CASSQGSDEAFF.

The V gene is TRBV29-1, the J gene TRBJ1-1; D remains ambiguous. The germline V gene has CDR1 SQVTM and CDR2 ANQGSEA. Between the trimmed V and J ends, which lost 6 bases and 0 bases, there was a span of 14 bases. The CDR3 is 14 amino acids. CDR3 nucleotides: TGCAGCGTACAACCGCAGAACATGAACACTGAAGCTTTCTTT. It yields the protein CSVQPQNMNTEAFF. The full variable domain, in which reference TRBV29-1 and TRBJ1-1 provide the parts outside the CDR3, is SAVISQKPSRDICQRGTSLTIQCQVDSQVTMMFWYRQQPGQSLTLIATANQGSEATYESGFVIDKFPISRPNLTFSTLTVSNMSPEDSSIYLCSVQPQNMNTEAFFGQGTRLTVV.

The chain has TRBV28 and TRBJ1-1, with a weak D call TRBD1 (5 bases). Germline lookup yields CDR1 MDHEN and CDR2 SYDVKM. V shed 5 bases and J shed 6 bases, with 25 bases lying between them. The CDR3 consists of 17 residues. The CDR3 protein is CASSPLGTGYGGAEAFF. The CDR3 nucleotides are TGTGCCAGCAGTCCACTTGGGACTGGGTATGGTGGCGCTGAAGCTTTCTTT.

The chain recombines TRBV24-1 with TRBJ2-3; maybe TRBD2 (5 bases). The CDR3 runs to 15 residues. V was trimmed by 0 bases and J by 5 bases, leaving 11 bases between them. Germline values: CDR1 KGHDR, CDR2 SFDVKD. CDR3 DNA: TGTGCCACCAGTGATTTGCCCGGGGTGGGAGATACGCAGTATTTT. Its translation is CATSDLPGVGDTQYF.

This rearrangement joins TRBV19 to TRBJ2-1; TRBD1 might be the D (7 bases). CDR1 is LNHDA and CDR2 is SQIVND in the germline V gene (reference sequence). This CDR3 has 17 residues. Deletions cut 4 bases from V and 0 bases from J, with 16 bases between. The CDR3 loop is CASSTLGGGTSYNEQFF. In nucleotides, the CDR3 is TGTGCCAGTAGTACCCTAGGAGGGGGCACCTCCTACAATGAGCAGTTCTTC.

The rearrangement joins TRBV3-1 (or the pseudogene TRBV3-2) to TRBJ2-2; the D gene is possibly TRBD1 (7 bases). Germline V gene sequence: CDR1 LGHDT, CDR2 YNNKEL (reference sequence). Trimming removed 10 bases from V and 3 bases from J, with 18 bases in between. This CDR3 region has 15 residues. In nucleotides, the CDR3 is TGTGCCACCGGAAGGAGGGGGCAATACACCGGGGAGCTGTTTTTT. This encodes CATGRRGQYTGELFF.

The chain couples TRBV5-4 to TRBJ1-1; TRBD1 agrees at 7 bases. The CDR3 runs to 13 residues. V lost 9 bases, J lost 4 bases, and 9 bases stayed unmatched. Germline CDR1 and CDR2: SGHNT and YYREEE (reference sequence). The CDR3 sequence: CATYGTVGTEAFF. The CDR3, as DNA: TGTGCCACTTACGGGACAGTCGGCACTGAAGCTTTCTTT.

The chain uses TRBV28 and TRBJ1-6; 11 nucleotides align to TRBD1. This CDR3 has 15 amino acids. Looked up from germline, CDR1 is MDHEN and CDR2 is SYDVKM. The junction had 9 bases not matched to a gene; V was cut back by 8 bases and J by 9 bases. CDR3 nucleotide sequence: TGTGCCAGCTCCCCGCCGGGACAGGGGGGTTCACCCCTCCACTTT. It is translated as CASSPPGQGGSPLHF.

The rearrangement uses TRBV18 and TRBJ2-7, with 8 bases identical to TRBD1. This CDR3 region has 15 residues. V lost 5 bases to trimming and J lost 5 bases; unmatched junction nucleotides: 11. Looked up from germline, CDR1 is KGHSH and CDR2 is LQKENI. Here the CDR3 reads CASSFTSGQGHEQYF. The CDR3 DNA sequence: TGTGCCAGCTCATTTACCTCCGGACAGGGACACGAGCAGTACTTC.

This chain joins TRBV4-3 and TRBJ1-6, with no clear D. Trimming removed 0 bases at V and 0 bases at J, with 12 bases between. The CDR3 is made up of 18 amino acids. CDR1 is LGHNA, CDR2 YSLEER, per germline. The CDR3 region has the DNA TGCGCCAGCAGCCAAGAGGGCGAGATAAGCTCCTATAATTCACCCCTCCACTTT. This gives the protein CASSQEGEISSYNSPLHF.

The rearrangement links TRBV19 to TRBJ2-1; 7 nucleotides align to TRBD1. The CDR3 covers 14 residues. CDR1 LNHDA and CDR2 SQIVND come from the germline V gene (reference sequence). V shed 4 bases and J 4 bases; nucleotides not matched to a gene: 4. CDR3 residues: CASSKGGRYNEQFF. In nucleotides, the CDR3 is TGTGCCAGTAGTAAAGGGGGCAGGTACAATGAGCAGTTCTTC. The full variable domain, rest sourced from reference TRBV19 and TRBJ2-1, is DGGITQSPKYLFRKEGQNVTLSCEQNLNHDAMYWYRQDPGQGLRLIYYSQIVNDFQKGDIAEGYSVSREKKESFPLTVTSAQKNPTAFYLCASSKGGRYNEQFFGPGTRLTVL.

The chain employs TRBV5-4 and TRBJ2-7, with 9 bases matching TRBD2. This CDR3 region has 14 residues. Losses at the gene ends were 5 bases for V and 5 bases for J; bases not matched to a gene: 8. From germline, CDR1 is SGHNT and CDR2 YYREEE (reference sequence). Here the CDR3 DNA reads TGTGCCAGCAGTATTAGCGGGAGCTTCAACGAGCAGTACTTC. Protein product: CASSISGSFNEQYF.

This sequence joins TRBV7-9 and TRBJ2-7, with 13 bases aligning to TRBD2. The V gene's germline CDR1 is SEHNR and CDR2 FQNEAQ (reference sequence). The CDR3 has 16 amino acids. V lost 4 bases to trimming and J lost 6 bases; unmatched junction nucleotides: 9. The CDR3 protein is CASSSPTSGRLGEQYF. The CDR3 DNA reads TGTGCCAGCAGCTCTCCGACTAGCGGGAGGTTGGGCGAGCAGTACTTC. Supplemented by reference TRBV7-9 and TRBJ2-7, the full variable domain reads DTGVSQNPRHKITKRGQNVTFRCDPISEHNRLYWYRQTLGQGPEFLTYFQNEAQLEKSRLLSDRFSAERPKGSFSTLEIQRTEQGDSAMYLCASSSPTSGRLGEQYFGPGTRLTVT.

V gene TRBV2 combines with J gene TRBJ1-2, with TRBD1 matching 8 bases. The V and J ends lost 8 bases and 0 bases, in that order; junction bases with no gene match: 5. Germline V gene sequence: CDR1 SNHLY, CDR2 FYNNEI. CDR3 length: 14 residues. This CDR3 reads CASERGQANYGYTF. CDR3 coding DNA: TGTGCCAGCGAGCGGGGACAGGCTAACTATGGCTACACCTTC.

The chain is built from TRBV10-3 and TRBJ1-2; 10 bases align to TRBD1. V gave up 10 bases and J gave up 8 bases; unmatched junction bases: 10. Germline CDR1 and CDR2: ENHRY and SYGVKD. The CDR3 is 13 residues long. CDR3 sequence: CATGRQGAEGYTF. In DNA form, the CDR3 reads TGTGCCACGGGGAGACAGGGGGCGGAAGGCTACACCTTC.

This sequence joins TRBV4-2 and TRBJ1-5, with TRBD1 matching 7 bases. The germline gives CDR1 LGHNA, CDR2 YNFKEQ. V lost 4 bases to trimming and J lost 0 bases; unmatched junction nucleotides: 9. CDR3 length equals 17 residues. CDR3 region: CASSPGDSLSSNQPQHF. The CDR3, as DNA: TGTGCCAGCAGCCCGGGGGACAGCCTCTCTAGCAATCAGCCCCAGCATTTT.

The J gene is TRBJ2-7, the V gene TRBV19, with 11 bases lining up with TRBD2. V trimming: 5 bases; J trimming: 2 bases; junction bases outside the gene matches: 5. CDR3 length equals 15 residues. The germline gives CDR1 LNHDA, CDR2 SQIVND (reference sequence). CDR3 DNA: TGTGCCAGTAGTCTTACTAGCGGGAGCCCCTACGAGCAGTACTTC. Protein sequence: CASSLTSGSPYEQYF.

This clone was detected only a few times. V usage is TRBV27 and J usage is TRBJ2-7, with TRBD2 as a possible D gene (7 bases). Germline assignment: CDR1 MNHEY and CDR2 SMNVEV (reference sequence). V was clipped by 6 bases and J by 2 bases, with 14 bases between them. The CDR3 covers 14 residues. Here the CDR3 DNA reads TGTGCCAGCAGGGGAGGGGGAGCCACCTACGAGCAGTACTTC. This encodes CASRGGGATYEQYF.

The gene calls are TRBV28 and TRBJ2-7, with TRBD1 identical over 7 bases. Germline V lookup: CDR1 MDHEN, CDR2 SYDVKM. With V trimmed by 7 bases and J by 2 bases, 8 bases remained unmatched. The CDR3 length is 14 residues. CDR3 coding DNA: TGTGCCAGCATTCCGGGGACAGCAACCTACGAGCAGTACTTC. It specifies CASIPGTATYEQYF.

The chain combines TRBV7-2 with TRBJ2-5; 8 positions match TRBD2. The CDR3 runs 16 residues. With 5 bases clipped from V and 1 base from J, the junction kept 9 bases outside the gene matches. CDR1 and CDR2 from the germline V gene are SGHTA and FQGNSA. This chain's CDR3 is CASSNPLSGSQETQYF. CDR3 DNA sequence: TGTGCCAGCAGCAACCCTCTGAGCGGGAGCCAAGAGACCCAGTACTTC.